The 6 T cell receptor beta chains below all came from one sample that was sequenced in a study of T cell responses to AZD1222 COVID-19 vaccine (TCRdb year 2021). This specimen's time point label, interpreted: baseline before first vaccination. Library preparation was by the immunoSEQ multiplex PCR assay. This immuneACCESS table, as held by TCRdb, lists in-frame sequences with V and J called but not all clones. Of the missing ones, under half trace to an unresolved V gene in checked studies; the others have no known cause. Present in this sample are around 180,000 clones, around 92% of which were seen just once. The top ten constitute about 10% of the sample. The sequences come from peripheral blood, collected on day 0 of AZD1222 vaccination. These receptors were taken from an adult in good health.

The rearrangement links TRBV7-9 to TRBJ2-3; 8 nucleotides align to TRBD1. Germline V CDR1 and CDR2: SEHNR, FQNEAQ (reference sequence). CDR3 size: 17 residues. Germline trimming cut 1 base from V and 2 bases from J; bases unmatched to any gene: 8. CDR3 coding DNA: TGTGCCAGCAGCTTAGGACAGGGGTTAGGGTTCACAGATACGCAGTATTTT. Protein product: CASSLGQGLGFTDTQYF. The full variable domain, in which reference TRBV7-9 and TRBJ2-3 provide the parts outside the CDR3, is DTGVSQNPRHKITKRGQNVTFRCDPISEHNRLYWYRQTLGQGPEFLTYFQNEAQLEKSRLLSDRFSAERPKGSFSTLEIQRTEQGDSAMYLCASSLGQGLGFTDTQYFGPGTRLTVL.

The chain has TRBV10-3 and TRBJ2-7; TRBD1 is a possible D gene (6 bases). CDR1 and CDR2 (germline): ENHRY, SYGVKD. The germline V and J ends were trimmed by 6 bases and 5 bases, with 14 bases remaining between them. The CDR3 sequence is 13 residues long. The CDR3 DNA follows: TGTGCCATCAGCCGGGACACCGCGAACGAGCAGTACTTC. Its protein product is CAISRDTANEQYF.

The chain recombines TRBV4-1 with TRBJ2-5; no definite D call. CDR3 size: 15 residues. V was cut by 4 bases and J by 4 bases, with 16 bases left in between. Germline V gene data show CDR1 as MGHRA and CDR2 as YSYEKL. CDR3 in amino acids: CASSLFPAEAETQYF. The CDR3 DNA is TGCGCCAGCAGCCTCTTCCCCGCCGAGGCAGAGACCCAGTACTTC.

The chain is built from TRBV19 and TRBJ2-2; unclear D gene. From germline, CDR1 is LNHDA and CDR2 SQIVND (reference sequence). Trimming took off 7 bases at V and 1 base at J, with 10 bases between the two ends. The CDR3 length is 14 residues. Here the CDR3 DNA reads TGTGCCAGTACGAGGTACGGGAACACCGGGGAGCTGTTTTTT. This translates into CASTRYGNTGELFF.

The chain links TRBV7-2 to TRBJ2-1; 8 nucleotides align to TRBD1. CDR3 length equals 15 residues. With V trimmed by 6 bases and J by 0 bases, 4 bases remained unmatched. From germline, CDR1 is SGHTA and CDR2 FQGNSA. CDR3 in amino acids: CASSFDRGSYNEQFF. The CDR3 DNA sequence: TGTGCCAGCAGTTTCGACAGGGGCTCCTACAATGAGCAGTTCTTC.

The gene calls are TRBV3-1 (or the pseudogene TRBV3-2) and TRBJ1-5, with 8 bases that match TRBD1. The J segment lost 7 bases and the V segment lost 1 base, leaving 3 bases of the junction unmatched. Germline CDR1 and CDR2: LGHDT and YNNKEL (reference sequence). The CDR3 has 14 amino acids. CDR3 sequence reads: CASSQGTGMQPQHF. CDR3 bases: TGTGCCAGCAGCCAAGGGACAGGGATGCAGCCCCAGCATTTT.